Each of the 20 T cell receptor beta chains below was sequenced from the same sample in a study of identical twins. In TCRdb, the 5' RACE reads were re-called with MiXCR into one record per CDR3 protein. The table includes about 700,000 distinct CDR3 sequences, approximately 6% detected once. The sequencing input was naive T cells sorted from blood. These receptors were collected from a man between 18 and 35 years old in good health.

The chain combines TRBV4-2 with TRBJ2-1, with D perhaps matching TRBD2 (5 bases). This CDR3 spans 15 amino acids. CDR1 is LGHNA, CDR2 YNFKEQ, per germline. Between the trimmed V and J ends, which lost 0 bases and 6 bases, there was a span of 12 bases. CDR3 sequence: CASSQDKASPNEQFF. The CDR3 DNA reads as TGTGCCAGCAGCCAAGATAAGGCTAGCCCCAATGAGCAGTTCTTC.

This clonotype was found a few times. V is TRBV7-2 and J is TRBJ2-7, with no clear D. CDR3 length equals 12 residues. Germline V gene data show CDR1 as SGHTA and CDR2 as FQGNSA. V lost 7 bases and J lost 0, with 7 bases in between. This chain's CDR3 is CASTVSSYEQYF. CDR3 nucleotides: TGTGCCAGCACCGTAAGCTCCTACGAGCAGTACTTC.

The sample holds many counts of this clonotype. The chain carries TRBV25-1 and TRBJ2-7, with no clear D. Germline CDR1 MGHDK, CDR2 SYGVNS. There are 16 residues in the CDR3. Between the trimmed V and J ends, which lost 1 base and 4 bases, there was a span of 17 bases. CDR3 region: CASSEFGNGPEYEQYF. The CDR3 DNA reads as TGTGCCAGCAGTGAATTTGGTAATGGACCGGAGTACGAGCAGTACTTC.

As for this clonotype: A read error may explain this, as a much larger clone is one base away. The chain couples TRBV12-3 or TRBV12-4 to TRBJ2-3; D may be TRBD1 (5 bases). The CDR3 has 13 amino acids. CDR3 amino acids: CASRPDSTDMQYF. For the CDR3, the DNA is TGTGCCAGCAGACCAGACAGCACAGATATGCAGTATTTT.

This chain connects TRBV7-9 to TRBJ2-1; D is possibly TRBD1 (5 bases). This CDR3 has 17 amino acids. The germline V gene has CDR1 SEHNR and CDR2 FQNEAQ (reference sequence). V was trimmed by 2 bases and J by 5 bases, leaving 19 bases between them. CDR3 sequence (DNA): TGTGCCAGCAGCTTAATTGTGGGGCCTCGACCTAACAATGAGCAGTTCTTC. Amino acids: CASSLIVGPRPNNEQFF.

V usage is TRBV7-8 and J usage is TRBJ2-1; D may correspond to TRBD1 or TRBD2 (5 bases each). Germline CDR1 and CDR2: SGHVS and FQNEAQ. Trimming pared 5 bases from V and 1 base from J, leaving 18 bases between. The CDR3 runs 17 residues. The CDR3 bases are TGTGCCAGCAGCATAGGGGCGGGTCAATGGTCCTACAATGAGCAGTTCTTC. This codes for CASSIGAGQWSYNEQFF.

The V call is TRBV6-1, the J call TRBJ2-7; 10 nucleotides match TRBD1. The V segment lost 3 bases and the J segment 3 bases; nucleotides outside the gene matches: 5. The length of the CDR3 is 15 residues. CDR1 MNHNS and CDR2 SASEGT come from the germline V gene. The CDR3 is CASSDPGQGHYEQYV. The CDR3 DNA follows: TGTGCCAGCAGTGACCCGGGACAGGGGCACTACGAGCAGTACGTC.

Comments on this clonotype: A much larger clonotype is one base distant, so this may be a read error. The V call is TRBV5-6, the J call TRBJ2-7; unclear D gene. V gave up 0 bases and J gave up 4 bases, with 11 bases separating them. There are 14 residues in the CDR3. Looked up from germline, CDR1 is SGHDT and CDR2 is YYEEEE. The CDR3 spells CASSLGTPKYEQYF. The CDR3 bases are TGTGCCAGCAGCTTGGGCACACCGAAATACGAGCAGTACTTC. The full variable domain, its missing parts supplied by reference TRBV5-6 and TRBJ2-7, is DAGVTQSPTHLIKTRGQQVTLRCSPKSGHDTVSWYQQALGQGPQFIFQYYEEEERQRGNFPDRFSGHQFPNYSSELNVNALLLGDSALYLCASSLGTPKYEQYFGPGTRLTVT.

The rearrangement links TRBV7-2 to TRBJ2-7, with D perhaps TRBD1 (6 bases). This CDR3 comprises 16 residues. Per the germline V gene, CDR1 is SGHTA and CDR2 is FQGNSA. Trimming took 4 bases from V and 0 from J, leaving 16 bases between them. This CDR3 reads CASSSVGTPDSYEQYF. DNA for the CDR3: TGTGCCAGCAGCTCCGTCGGGACACCGGACTCCTACGAGCAGTACTTC.

This clonotype came up many times. The chain recombines TRBV11-2 with TRBJ2-3; tentatively, D is TRBD2 (6 bases). The ends were cut back, 5 bases at V and 2 bases at J, with 20 bases in the middle. CDR1 is SGHAT and CDR2 is FQNNGV in the germline V gene. The length of the CDR3 is 17 residues. CDR3 coding DNA: TGTGCCAGCAGCCCTCGGGTGATAGCGGTATCCACAGATACGCAGTATTTT. Its protein is CASSPRVIAVSTDTQYF.

The chain joins TRBV20-1 to TRBJ2-1; the match to TRBD2 covers 8 bases. From germline, CDR1 is DFQATT and CDR2 SNEGSKA (reference sequence). The CDR3 sequence is 14 residues long. The V gene end was trimmed by 6 bases and the J gene end by 6 bases; junction bases not matched to a gene: 10. DNA of the CDR3: TGCAGTGCCCCGCGAGCGGGAGAATCCAATGAGCAGTTCTTC. Amino acid sequence: CSAPRAGESNEQFF.

This clonotype was found many times. The V call is TRBV24-1, the J call TRBJ1-5; D not certain. The CDR3 extends over 12 amino acids. Germline V CDR1 and CDR2: KGHDR, SFDVKD. V gave up 5 bases and J gave up 9 bases, with 10 bases separating them. The CDR3 DNA sequence: TGTGCCACCAGTGGCCACAAGGGGCCCCAGCATTTT. Its translation is CATSGHKGPQHF.

The chain links TRBV11-3 to TRBJ2-1, with D perhaps given as TRBD1 or TRBD2 (5 bases each). Trimming left V 5 bases short and J 2 bases short, with 10 bases between. Germline values: CDR1 SGHNT, CDR2 YENEEA. This CDR3 comprises 14 residues. In DNA, the CDR3 is TGTGCCAGCAGCGGGTCGGGGCCCTACAATGAGCAGTTCTTC. Translated, it gives CASSGSGPYNEQFF.

The chain employs TRBV6-1 and TRBJ1-3; tentative D call: TRBD1 (6 bases). Between the trimmed V and J ends, which lost 0 bases and 0 bases, there was a span of 6 bases. The CDR3 is 15 amino acids. CDR1 and CDR2 (germline): MNHNS, SASEGT. The CDR3, as DNA: TGTGCCAGCAGTGAAGCGACAGGCTCTGGAAACACCATATATTTT. This sequence encodes CASSEATGSGNTIYF.

The chain recombines TRBV12-5 with TRBJ1-1; D not certain. The CDR3 has 11 residues. Germline CDR1 and CDR2: LGHNT and FRNRAP. V was trimmed by 5 bases and J by 7 bases, leaving 8 bases between them. The CDR3 bases are TGTGCTAGTGGTCGGAACTTTGAAGCTTTCTTT. It yields the protein CASGRNFEAFF.

This clonotype was seen many times. The V gene is TRBV5-1, the J gene TRBJ1-2, with TRBD1 identical over 10 bases. This CDR3 is built from 17 residues. Trimming at V came to 0 bases and at J to 1 base, leaving 6 bases not matched to a gene. Looked up from germline, CDR1 is SGHRS and CDR2 is YFSETQ. CDR3 amino acids: CASSLAVRDRGNYGYTF. The DNA for the CDR3 is TGCGCCAGCAGCTTGGCGGTCCGGGACAGGGGTAACTATGGCTACACCTTC.

At least ten counts were recorded for this clonotype. The chain couples TRBV9 to TRBJ2-2, with 8 bases that match TRBD2. V lost 4 bases to trimming and J lost 8 bases; unmatched junction nucleotides: 13. Germline V lookup: CDR1 SGDLS, CDR2 YYNGEE. CDR3 size: 16 residues. The CDR3 spells CASSPLASGSGGELFF. The CDR3 nucleotides read TGTGCCAGCAGCCCCCTCGCCAGCGGGAGCGGTGGGGAGCTGTTTTTT.

This clonotype has just a few counts. The chain has TRBV20-1 and TRBJ2-3, with 9 bases that match TRBD1. The CDR3 extends over 16 amino acids. Germline trimming cut 2 bases from V and 1 base from J; bases unmatched to any gene: 7. Germline lookup yields CDR1 DFQATT and CDR2 SNEGSKA (reference sequence). The CDR3 nucleotides read TGCAGTGCTAGAAAAGACAGGGGGAGGGGCACAGATACGCAGTATTTT. Translated, it gives CSARKDRGRGTDTQYF.

This clonotype was observed many times. The V gene is TRBV20-1, the J gene TRBJ1-2; TRBD1 matches 8 bases. V lost 8 bases, J lost 8 bases, and 16 bases stayed unmatched. From germline, CDR1 is DFQATT and CDR2 SNEGSKA (reference sequence). The CDR3 contains 14 residues. This CDR3 is CSLPGTGRVGGYTF. CDR3 nucleotide sequence: TGCAGTCTCCCCGGGACAGGCCGAGTTGGCGGCTACACCTTC.

This clonotype was picked up many times. CDR3: CSVVKGMRESTYNEQFF. For the CDR3, the DNA is TGCAGCGTTGTTAAGGGGATGCGGGAGTCAACATACAATGAGCAGTTCTTC. The chain combines TRBV29-1 with TRBJ2-1; 7 bases agree with TRBD2. This CDR3 region has 17 residues. The junction had 16 bases not matched to a gene; V was cut back by 4 bases and J by 4 bases. Germline assignment: CDR1 SQVTM and CDR2 ANQGSEA.